The next 17 T cell receptor beta chains were all read from a single sample in a study of blood T cell repertoires in COVID-19. The protocol was immunoSEQ multiplex PCR, while the TCRdb copy is restricted to in-frame clones and leaves out a portion. Among about 490,000 clones listed, approximately 83% were seen once. The sample was peripheral blood. These receptors originate from a human donor in a cohort sampled during active COVID-19.

The chain combines TRBV5-1 with TRBJ2-1, with 9 bases identical to TRBD1. Trimming at V came to 10 bases and at J to 4 bases, leaving 9 bases not matched to a gene. Germline CDR1 and CDR2: SGHRS and YFSETQ. This CDR3 comprises 14 residues. The CDR3 sequence: CASSGQGSYNEQFF. DNA for the CDR3: TGCGCCTCTTCAGGACAGGGGTCATACAATGAGCAGTTCTTC.

The chain uses TRBV7-9 and TRBJ1-1; 9 bases agree with TRBD1. This CDR3 is 14 amino acids long. Germline assignment: CDR1 SEHNR and CDR2 FQNEAQ (reference sequence). Trimming at V came to 4 bases and at J to 4 bases, leaving 4 bases not matched to a gene. The CDR3 DNA reads as TGTGCCAGCAGCTCGGGACAGGGAAGCACTGAAGCTTTCTTT. Translating it yields CASSSGQGSTEAFF.

CDR3 in amino acids: CASRIINSPLHF. CDR3 nucleotide sequence: TGTGCCAGCAGAATAATTAATTCACCCCTCCACTTT. The V call is TRBV28, the J call TRBJ1-6; D is ambiguous. This CDR3 has 12 residues. Trimming took 6 bases from V and 6 from J, leaving 6 bases between them. The germline CDR1 and CDR2 sequences are MDHEN and SYDVKM.

This clone was counted only a few times. CDR3 protein: CASSYGDRGLQETQYF. CDR3 in DNA: TGTGCCAGCAGTTACGGTGACCGAGGGCTCCAAGAGACCCAGTACTTC. This sequence joins TRBV6-2 or TRBV6-3 and TRBJ2-5; D might be TRBD2 (5 bases). Per germline, CDR1 MNHEY and CDR2 SVGEGT. V lost 2 bases, J lost 1 base, and 14 bases lay in between. The CDR3 covers 16 residues.

The genes are TRBV10-2 and TRBJ2-7; D call uncertain. Germline loops: CDR1 WSHSY, CDR2 SAAADI. This CDR3 is built from 16 residues. Deletions cut 0 bases from V and 0 bases from J, with 12 bases between. The CDR3 coding sequence is TGCGCCAGCAGTGAGTCGAGTGTGAAAATCTCCTACGAGCAGTACTTC. Translation gives CASSESSVKISYEQYF.

This chain connects TRBV19 to TRBJ2-5, with 8 bases that match TRBD1. The CDR3 runs to 14 residues. The germline gives CDR1 LNHDA, CDR2 SQIVND (reference sequence). Trimming took 5 bases from V and 2 from J; bases not matched to a gene: 4. CDR3 protein: CASSPRQGQETQYF. Here the CDR3 DNA reads TGTGCCAGTAGTCCCCGACAGGGGCAAGAGACCCAGTACTTC.

There are a few counts of this clone. The genes are TRBV2 and TRBJ1-1; 10 positions agree with TRBD1. The germline V gene has CDR1 SNHLY and CDR2 FYNNEI. V lost 0 bases to trimming and J lost 3 bases; unmatched junction nucleotides: 4. CDR3 size: 16 residues. CDR3 in amino acids: CASSEADRGYYTEAFF. The CDR3 bases are TGTGCCAGCAGTGAAGCGGACAGGGGGTATTACACTGAAGCTTTCTTT.

The rearrangement uses TRBV3-1 (or the pseudogene TRBV3-2) and TRBJ2-7; D is possibly TRBD2 (5 bases). Germline assignment: CDR1 LGHDT and CDR2 YNNKEL (reference sequence). The length of the CDR3 is 16 residues. The V and J ends lost 1 base and 5 bases respectively, with 18 bases between them. The CDR3 bases are TGTGCCAGCAGCCAAGGACTGGCGGGTAACGGACACGAGCAGTACTTC. It codes for CASSQGLAGNGHEQYF.

The chain has TRBV7-2 and TRBJ2-1; 10 nucleotides match TRBD2. The CDR3 length is 18 residues. Germline CDR1 SGHTA, CDR2 FQGNSA. Trimming at V came to 5 bases and at J to 0 bases, leaving 10 bases not matched to a gene. The CDR3 protein is CASSRYIASGSSYNEQFF. The CDR3, as DNA: TGTGCCAGCAGCCGTTATATTGCTAGCGGGAGCTCCTACAATGAGCAGTTCTTC.

The chain has TRBV30 and TRBJ1-1; TRBD1 agrees at 8 bases. With 1 base clipped from V and 3 bases from J, the junction kept 4 bases outside the gene matches. This CDR3 contains 14 residues. Germline CDR1 is GTSNPN and CDR2 is SVGIG (reference sequence). CDR3 sequence reads: CAWSEQGGHTEAFF. DNA for the CDR3: TGTGCCTGGAGTGAACAGGGGGGACACACTGAAGCTTTCTTT.

The genes are TRBV6-6 and TRBJ1-2; D is perhaps TRBD1 (5 bases). There are 14 residues in the CDR3. Germline loops: CDR1 MNHNY, CDR2 SVGAGI (reference sequence). Trimming stripped 0 bases from V and 8 bases from J, with 13 bases between. CDR3 amino acids: CASSYSNWGEGYTF. The CDR3 DNA is TGTGCCAGCAGTTACTCGAATTGGGGCGAGGGCTACACCTTC.

V and J are TRBV30 and TRBJ2-1, with 7 positions matching TRBD2. From germline, CDR1 is GTSNPN and CDR2 SVGIG (reference sequence). This CDR3 comprises 14 residues. V was clipped by 5 bases and J by 6 bases; unmatched bases: 10. CDR3: CAWARGLDSNEQFF. The CDR3 DNA is TGTGCCTGGGCCCGAGGACTAGACTCCAATGAGCAGTTCTTC.

The chain joins TRBV2 to TRBJ1-1; perhaps TRBD1 as D (6 bases). The germline V gene encodes CDR1 SNHLY and CDR2 FYNNEI. Trimming took 6 bases from V and 11 from J, leaving 13 bases between them. The CDR3 consists of 11 residues. The CDR3 protein is CASSPGEGAFF. CDR3 nucleotide sequence: TGTGCCAGCAGCCCAGGGGAGGGGGCTTTCTTT.

This clone was recorded a few times. DNA of the CDR3: TGTGCCAGCAGCGTAGATGCTAGCGGGAGAACCGGGGAGCTGTTTTTT. Translating it yields CASSVDASGRTGELFF. The gene calls are TRBV9 and TRBJ2-2; TRBD2 aligns across 10 bases. The J segment lost 5 bases and the V segment lost 0 bases, leaving 4 bases of the junction unmatched. CDR1 is SGDLS and CDR2 is YYNGEE in the germline V gene. The CDR3 runs to 16 residues.

The chain employs TRBV30 and TRBJ2-5; no definite D call. Germline CDR1 GTSNPN, CDR2 SVGIG (reference sequence). The germline V and J ends were trimmed by 2 bases and 5 bases, with 9 bases remaining between them. CDR3 length: 12 amino acids. In DNA, the CDR3 is TGTGCCTGGAGTAGTCTAATGGAGACCCAGTACTTC. Protein sequence: CAWSSLMETQYF. The entire variable domain, with the rest obtained from reference TRBV30 and TRBJ2-5, is as follows: SQTIHQWPATLVQPVGSPLSLECTVEGTSNPNLYWYRQAAGRGLQLLFYSVGIGQISSEVPQNLSASRPQDRQFILSSKKLLLSDSGFYLCAWSSLMETQYFGPGTRLLVL.

This chain links TRBV5-6 with TRBJ2-7, with 7 bases identical to TRBD1. CDR1 SGHDT and CDR2 YYEEEE come from the germline V gene. V trimming: 5 bases; J trimming: 1 base; junction bases outside the gene matches: 3. This CDR3 spans 13 amino acids. The CDR3 DNA reads TGTGCCAGCAGTTCGGACAGGTCCTACGAGCAGTACTTC. Its protein product is CASSSDRSYEQYF.

The genes are TRBV9 and TRBJ1-2, with TRBD1 matching over 11 bases. This CDR3 is built from 16 residues. The germline CDR1 and CDR2 sequences are SGDLS and YYNGEE. V lost 3 bases to trimming and J lost 7 bases; unmatched junction nucleotides: 11. Written as DNA, the CDR3 is TGTGCCAGCAGCGCTACGGTAGGGACAGGGGGAACTGGCTACACCTTC. It yields the protein CASSATVGTGGTGYTF.